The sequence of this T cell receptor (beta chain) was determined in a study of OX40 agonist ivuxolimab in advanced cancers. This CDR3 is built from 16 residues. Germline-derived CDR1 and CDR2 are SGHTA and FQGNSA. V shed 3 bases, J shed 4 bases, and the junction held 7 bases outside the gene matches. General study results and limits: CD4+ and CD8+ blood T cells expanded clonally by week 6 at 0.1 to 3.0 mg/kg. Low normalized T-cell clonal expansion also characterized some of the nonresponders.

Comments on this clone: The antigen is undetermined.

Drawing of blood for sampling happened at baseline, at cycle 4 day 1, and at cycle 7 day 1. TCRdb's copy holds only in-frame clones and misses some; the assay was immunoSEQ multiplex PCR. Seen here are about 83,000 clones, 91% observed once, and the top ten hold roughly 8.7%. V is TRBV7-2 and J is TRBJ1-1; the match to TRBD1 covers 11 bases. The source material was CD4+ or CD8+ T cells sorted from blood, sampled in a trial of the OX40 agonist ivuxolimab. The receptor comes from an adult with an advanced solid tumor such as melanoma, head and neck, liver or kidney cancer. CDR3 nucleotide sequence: TGTGCCAGCAGCTTCCGAGGACAGGGGGCTGTCACTGAAGCTTTCTTT. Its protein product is CASSFRGQGAVTEAFF.